One and the same sample provided the 29 T cell receptor beta chains below, sequenced in a study of blood T cell repertoires in COVID-19. Assay used: immunoSEQ multiplex PCR; TCRdb lists only in-frame clones, some missing. This sample carries around 60,000 clones, around 93% of them seen once, and the ten largest clones take approximately 4.2%. The specimen sequenced was peripheral blood. All receptors derive from a man aged 50-60 years with active COVID-19.

The J gene is TRBJ2-7, the V gene TRBV7-9, with D possibly being TRBD1 (6 bases). The CDR3 extends over 12 amino acids. Deletions cut 3 bases from V and 7 bases from J, with 10 bases between. From germline, CDR1 is SEHNR and CDR2 FQNEAQ (reference sequence). CDR3: CASSLWGPEQYF. The CDR3 DNA reads TGTGCCAGCAGCTTGTGGGGGCCGGAGCAGTACTTC.

V gene TRBV14 combines with J gene TRBJ2-1; the match to TRBD2 covers 10 bases. Germline V gene data show CDR1 as SGHDN and CDR2 as FVKESK. J lost 8 bases, V lost 0 bases, and 7 bases had no gene match. This CDR3 has 16 residues. The DNA for the CDR3 is TGTGCCAGCAGCCAAGAGTTACTAGCGGGAATGGATGAGCAGTTCTTC. This encodes CASSQELLAGMDEQFF.

CDR3 bases: TGTGCCAGCAGAGGATTAGCGGAAAGTTTCTTC. Translated: CASRGLAESFF. This chain connects TRBV2 to TRBJ2-1, with D maybe TRBD2 (6 bases). Germline CDR1 SNHLY, CDR2 FYNNEI. Trimming shortened V by 6 bases and J by 16 bases, and 16 bases separated the two germline ends. The CDR3 runs 11 residues.

This chain joins TRBV4-1 and TRBJ2-3; TRBD2 agrees at 10 bases. There are 16 residues in the CDR3. The V segment lost 3 bases and the J segment 4 bases; nucleotides outside the gene matches: 7. Germline lookup yields CDR1 MGHRA and CDR2 YSYEKL. This chain's CDR3 is CASSQAGTSEADTQYF. The CDR3 DNA is TGCGCCAGCAGCCAGGCAGGGACTAGCGAAGCAGATACGCAGTATTTT.

The rearrangement links TRBV7-6 to TRBJ1-1; no definite D call. V lost 5 bases, J lost 5 bases, and 18 bases lay in between. The CDR3 sequence is 15 residues long. Germline V gene sequence: CDR1 SGHVS, CDR2 FNYEAQ. Here the CDR3 reads CASSLVRGRETEAFF. CDR3 coding DNA: TGTGCCAGCAGCCTCGTAAGAGGAAGAGAGACTGAAGCTTTCTTT.

This chain uses TRBV5-1 with TRBJ2-1; TRBD2 is a possible D gene (6 bases). Deletions cut 6 bases from V and 0 bases from J, with 13 bases between. Germline V gene lookup returns CDR1 SGHRS and CDR2 YFSETQ. The CDR3 loop spans 15 amino acids. This CDR3 reads CASTPGVFSYNEQFF. In DNA form, the CDR3 reads TGCGCCAGCACCCCGGGGGTCTTCTCCTACAATGAGCAGTTCTTC.

This clone is a singleton in its sample. The genes are TRBV9 and TRBJ2-5; the D gene is possibly TRBD1 (6 bases). Trimming pared 0 bases from V and 2 bases from J, leaving 14 bases between. Per the germline V gene, CDR1 is SGDLS and CDR2 is YYNGEE. There are 16 residues in the CDR3. CDR3 residues: CASSVAAGTSQETQYF. The CDR3 bases are TGTGCCAGCAGCGTAGCTGCTGGGACATCACAAGAGACCCAGTACTTC.

The J gene is TRBJ1-2, the V gene TRBV28; 10 nucleotides line up with TRBD1. With V trimmed by 6 bases and J by 8 bases, 12 bases remained unmatched. CDR1 and CDR2 from the germline V gene are MDHEN and SYDVKM. CDR3 length equals 15 residues. In DNA, the CDR3 is TGTGCCAGCAGCAACCCTCCGGGACAGGGGTCGGGCTACACCTTC. Translating it yields CASSNPPGQGSGYTF.

CDR3 sequence: CASSQALAGGYEQYF. The CDR3 DNA is TGCGCCAGCAGCCAAGCACTAGCGGGAGGGTACGAGCAGTACTTC. J is TRBJ2-7 and V is TRBV4-1; 13 bases map to TRBD2. The CDR3 is 15 amino acids. Germline lookup yields CDR1 MGHRA and CDR2 YSYEKL. The V gene end was trimmed by 1 base and the J gene end by 4 bases; junction bases not matched to a gene: 1.

This chain joins TRBV5-8 and TRBJ1-1; D perhaps matches TRBD1 (5 bases). This CDR3 region has 13 residues. The V gene's germline CDR1 is SGHTS and CDR2 YDEGEE. V shed 4 bases and J shed 1 base, with 8 bases lying between them. DNA of the CDR3: TGTGCCAGCAGCCGACAGTGGAACACTGAAGCTTTCTTT. It translates to CASSRQWNTEAFF.

The chain links TRBV7-9 to TRBJ2-5, with 8 bases fitting TRBD2. Germline CDR1 is SEHNR and CDR2 is FQNEAQ (reference sequence). This CDR3 is built from 14 residues. Trimming took 7 bases from V and 5 from J; bases not matched to a gene: 9. In DNA, the CDR3 is TGTGCCAGCACCAGACTAGCGCAGGAGGAGACCCAGTACTTC. Translated, it gives CASTRLAQEETQYF.

The chain couples TRBV5-1 to TRBJ2-3; D is uncertain. V dropped 7 bases and J dropped 0 bases, with 9 bases sitting between them. CDR1 and CDR2 (germline): SGHRS, YFSETQ. This CDR3 region has 13 residues. CDR3 loop: CASSGQSTDTQYF. The CDR3 coding sequence is TGCGCCAGCTCTGGGCAGAGCACAGATACGCAGTATTTT.

This rearrangement joins TRBV5-1 to TRBJ1-1; D unresolved. The CDR3 runs to 19 residues. Trimming shortened V by 0 bases and J by 1 base, and 22 bases separated the two germline ends. Germline lookup yields CDR1 SGHRS and CDR2 YFSETQ. The CDR3 sequence is CASSLAPIRLTRENTEAFF. CDR3 coding DNA: TGCGCCAGCAGCTTGGCTCCCATTCGTCTTACGCGAGAGAACACTGAAGCTTTCTTT.

This rearrangement joins TRBV6-2 or TRBV6-3 to TRBJ2-7; D might be TRBD1 (6 bases). Germline values: CDR1 MNHEY, CDR2 SVGEGT. The CDR3 is 15 residues long. Deletions cut 4 bases from V and 3 bases from J, with 16 bases between. The CDR3 nucleotides read TGTGCCAGCAGTTCTCCCGGACAGCTAAACTACGAGCAGTACTTC. Residues: CASSSPGQLNYEQYF.

Here the CDR3 reads CASSEEGIPNTEAFF. DNA of the CDR3: TGCGCCAGCAGTGAGGAGGGTATCCCGAACACTGAAGCTTTCTTT. V usage is TRBV10-2 and J usage is TRBJ1-1, with no clear D. Germline V gene sequence: CDR1 WSHSY, CDR2 SAAADI. Trimming left V 2 bases short and J 1 base short, with 11 bases between. This CDR3 contains 15 residues.

The chain combines TRBV28 with TRBJ2-5; 9 positions match TRBD1. Germline CDR1 MDHEN, CDR2 SYDVKM. The CDR3 covers 18 residues. The V gene end was trimmed by 4 bases and the J gene end by 4 bases; junction bases not matched to a gene: 16. The CDR3 is CASSSGAGTGTGVETQYF. CDR3 bases: TGTGCCAGCAGTTCCGGGGCAGGGACAGGGACTGGGGTAGAGACCCAGTACTTC.

J is TRBJ1-1 and V is TRBV28; no firm D call. CDR3 size: 12 residues. V was pared by 7 bases and J by 3 bases, with 9 bases between. Germline lookup yields CDR1 MDHEN and CDR2 SYDVKM. Written as DNA, the CDR3 is TGTGCCAGCAAAGAGGGAGACACTGAAGCTTTCTTT. Translation gives CASKEGDTEAFF. Filled out from reference TRBV28 and TRBJ1-1, the complete variable domain reads DVKVTQSSRYLVKRTGEKVFLECVQDMDHENMFWYRQDPGLGLRLIYFSYDVKMKEKGDIPEGYSVSREKKERFSLILESASTNQTSMYLCASKEGDTEAFFGQGTRLTVV.

The chain couples TRBV7-3 to TRBJ2-3; 9 bases line up with TRBD2. Germline trimming cut 4 bases from V and 4 bases from J; bases unmatched to any gene: 9. The CDR3 spans 16 residues. Germline assignment: CDR1 SGHTA and CDR2 FQGTGA. For the CDR3, the DNA is TGTGCCAGCAGCTCAACCTCTAGCGGGATGGCAGATACGCAGTATTTT. Translation gives CASSSTSSGMADTQYF. The entire variable domain, with the rest obtained from reference TRBV7-3 and TRBJ2-3, is as follows: GAGVSQTPSNKVTEKGKYVELRCDPISGHTALYWYRQSLGQGPEFLIYFQGTGAADDSGLPNDRFFAVRPEGSVSTLKIQRTERGDSAVYLCASSSTSSGMADTQYFGPGTRLTVL.

This chain links TRBV9 with TRBJ2-7; 8 nucleotides align to TRBD2. The CDR3 runs to 15 residues. Losses at the gene ends were 0 bases for V and 5 bases for J; bases not matched to a gene: 7. Germline CDR1 reads SGDLS; CDR2 reads YYNGEE. This CDR3 reads CASSVATGGVDEQYF. In nucleotides, the CDR3 is TGTGCCAGCAGCGTAGCTACGGGGGGGGTTGACGAGCAGTACTTC.

The gene calls are TRBV5-3 and TRBJ2-1; TRBD1 is a possible D gene (6 bases). TRBV5-3 is filed as an ORF, its function uncertain. V was trimmed by 6 bases and J by 0 bases, leaving 10 bases between them. This CDR3 comprises 14 residues. DNA for the CDR3: TGTGCCAGAAAGGGGGTCCGCTCCTACAATGAGCAGTTCTTC. This gives the protein CARKGVRSYNEQFF.

The J gene is TRBJ1-2, the V gene TRBV12-3 or TRBV12-4; D may be TRBD1 (6 bases). Trimming pared 5 bases from V and 8 bases from J, leaving 15 bases between. The CDR3 length is 13 residues. The CDR3 nucleotides are TGTGCCAGCAGTCAAACGTCAGGGGAAGGCTACACCTTC. Protein sequence: CASSQTSGEGYTF.

The V call is TRBV9, the J call TRBJ2-3; 12 positions match TRBD2. Per germline, CDR1 SGDLS and CDR2 YYNGEE. The CDR3 is 17 residues long. V lost 5 bases to trimming and J lost 4 bases; unmatched junction nucleotides: 11. In DNA form, the CDR3 reads TGTGCCAGCAGTACTAGCGGGGGGTCGTCTAGAGCAGATACGCAGTATTTT. Amino acids: CASSTSGGSSRADTQYF.

This chain joins TRBV11-1 and TRBJ2-3, with 8 bases fitting TRBD2. Germline V gene sequence: CDR1 SGHAT, CDR2 FQDESV (reference sequence). The CDR3 has 16 residues. V shed 5 bases, J shed 3 bases, and the junction held 10 bases outside the gene matches. The CDR3 DNA sequence: TGTGCCAGCAGCCGACTTCAGCGGGAGATGACAGATACGCAGTATTTT. This codes for CASSRLQREMTDTQYF. Filled out from reference TRBV11-1 and TRBJ2-3, the complete variable domain reads EAEVAQSPRYKITEKSQAVAFWCDPISGHATLYWYRQILGQGPELLVQFQDESVVDDSQLPKDRFSAERLKGVDSTLKIQPAELGDSAMYLCASSRLQREMTDTQYFGPGTRLTVL.

This clone was observed once. The chain employs TRBV21-1 and TRBJ2-7; the table gives TRBD1 as D, unverified against the DNA. TRBV21-1 is a pseudogene. CDR3 length: 14 amino acids. The CDR3 spells CASILPGRGYEQYF. CDR3 coding DNA: TGTGCCAGCATCCTACCGGGCAGGGGTTACGAGCAGTACTTC.

The chain joins TRBV19 to TRBJ1-2; 8 bases fit TRBD1. CDR3 size: 18 residues. The germline CDR1 and CDR2 sequences are LNHDA and SQIVND (reference sequence). V gave up 6 bases and J gave up 4 bases; unmatched junction bases: 19. CDR3 DNA: TGTGCCAGTAGCCCCGGACAGGGCAGGGGCTTATGGGGCTATGGCTACACCTTC. It codes for CASSPGQGRGLWGYGYTF.

The chain combines TRBV6-5 with TRBJ2-3; the match to TRBD2 covers 9 bases. J lost 6 bases, V lost 5 bases, and 3 bases had no gene match. This CDR3 is 13 amino acids long. Germline values: CDR1 MNHEY, CDR2 SVGAGI. CDR3 nucleotide sequence: TGTGCCAGCAGTCCAGCGGGGGGTGATACGCAGTATTTT. Translated, it gives CASSPAGGDTQYF.

V and J are TRBV24-1 and TRBJ1-1; possible D gene TRBD1, 5 bases. The CDR3 contains 20 residues. Germline V CDR1 and CDR2: KGHDR, SFDVKD. Trimming took off 2 bases at V and 1 base at J, with 25 bases between the two ends. The CDR3 region has the DNA TGTGCCACCAGTGATTCCGTGGGTCCAGGGCGGGGGTTGGCGAACACTGAAGCTTTCTTT. Its protein product is CATSDSVGPGRGLANTEAFF.

The chain carries TRBV5-4 and TRBJ2-1; D possibly corresponds to TRBD2 (5 bases). Germline values: CDR1 SGHNT, CDR2 YYREEE (reference sequence). The CDR3 is 15 residues long. Trimming shortened V by 0 bases and J by 5 bases, and 12 bases separated the two germline ends. The CDR3 nucleotides are TGTGCCAGCAGCTTGGGTCCGGCGGGTGACAATGAGCAGTTCTTC. Its translation is CASSLGPAGDNEQFF.

Only a few counts were recorded for this clone. This chain uses TRBV28 with TRBJ1-4; 8 bases map to TRBD1. Germline CDR1 is MDHEN and CDR2 is SYDVKM. J was trimmed by 8 bases and V by 4 bases; bases with no gene match: 12. The CDR3 runs 16 residues. DNA for the CDR3: TGTGCCAGCAGTTCCATCGACAGGGGCGAAAAAGAAAAACTGTTTTTT. It translates to CASSSIDRGEKEKLFF.